What follows are 9 T cell receptor beta chains derived from one specimen sequenced in a study of T cells in Graves' hyperthyroidism and ophthalmopathy. Amplified TCR beta CDR3 regions came from RNA transcripts. An initial round of RT-PCR targeting the TCR CDR3 relied on the HTBI primer set. TCRdb re-derived calls from the multiplex PCR reads in MiXCR, one entry per CDR3 protein. The repertoire holds hundreds of thousands of distinct CDR3 sequences, with around 13% as singletons. Material for sequencing was blood. These receptors all come from a woman aged 50 to 60 with Graves' ophthalmopathy.

This clonotype was detected many times. The chain has TRBV5-6 and TRBJ1-1; TRBD1 is a possible D gene (6 bases). The CDR3 covers 15 residues. V gave up 3 bases and J gave up 3 bases, with 15 bases separating them. The germline V gene has CDR1 SGHDT and CDR2 YYEEEE. CDR3 sequence (DNA): TGTGCCAGCAGCTACCTCGACTCAGGGGACACTGAAGCTTTCTTT. Protein sequence: CASSYLDSGDTEAFF.

At least ten counts were recorded for this clonotype. The chain couples TRBV6-2 or TRBV6-3 to TRBJ2-3, with 7 bases lining up with TRBD1. Germline CDR1 is MNHEY and CDR2 is SVGEGT. V was clipped by 6 bases and J by 6 bases; unmatched bases: 12. The CDR3 covers 15 residues. CDR3 nucleotides: TGTGCCAGCAGGACAAGGGACAGTCGACGTGATACGCAGTATTTT. Residues: CASRTRDSRRDTQYF.

This clonotype was counted a few times. The chain joins TRBV14 to TRBJ1-1, with D uncertain. CDR1 and CDR2 (germline): SGHDN, FVKESK. V was pared by 4 bases and J by 1 base, with 13 bases between. The CDR3 length is 15 residues. The CDR3 loop is CASSPLMTGNTEAFF. The DNA of the CDR3 is TGTGCCAGCAGCCCCCTGATGACGGGGAACACTGAAGCTTTCTTT.

This clonotype was detected a few times. The chain is built from TRBV9 and TRBJ1-2; 9 nucleotides align to TRBD1. The V gene end was trimmed by 7 bases and the J gene end by 3 bases; junction bases not matched to a gene: 13. The CDR3 consists of 16 residues. Germline loops: CDR1 SGDLS, CDR2 YYNGEE. The CDR3 region has the DNA TGTGCCAGCTCCGGGACAGGGACAACTCTAGACTATGGCTACACCTTC. Translated, it gives CASSGTGTTLDYGYTF.

This clonotype was seen repeatedly, ten times or more. The gene calls are TRBV20-1 and TRBJ2-7; D perhaps matches TRBD1 (5 bases). This CDR3 comprises 14 residues. V gave up 0 bases and J gave up 5 bases, with 14 bases separating them. CDR1 is DFQATT, CDR2 SNEGSKA, per germline (reference sequence). The CDR3 region is CSARERWTKNEQYF. For the CDR3, the DNA is TGCAGTGCTAGAGAAAGGTGGACAAAAAACGAGCAGTACTTC.

This clonotype was observed at least ten times. The V call is TRBV6-1, the J call TRBJ2-5; 11 bases align to TRBD2. The CDR3 is 17 residues long. V was pared by 5 bases and J by 5 bases, with 13 bases of the junction left unmatched. Germline V CDR1 and CDR2: MNHNS, SASEGT. CDR3 region: CASSYSWLAGGMETQYF. As DNA, the CDR3 is TGTGCCAGCAGTTATTCCTGGCTAGCGGGAGGTATGGAGACCCAGTACTTC.

This clonotype came up a few times. CDR3 residues: CASKGRGLNEQFF. The CDR3 DNA reads TGTGCCAGTAAAGGCAGGGGGCTTAATGAGCAGTTCTTC. This rearrangement joins TRBV19 to TRBJ2-1, with TRBD1 matching over 8 bases. Trimming at V came to 7 bases and at J to 7 bases, leaving 6 bases not matched to a gene. The CDR3 is 13 residues long. Germline CDR1 and CDR2: LNHDA and SQIVND (reference sequence).

The V call is TRBV15, the J call TRBJ1-4; 7 bases align to TRBD1. This CDR3 spans 13 amino acids. CDR1 and CDR2 (germline): LNHNV, YYDKDF (reference sequence). Trimming at V came to 8 bases and at J to 6 bases, leaving 6 bases not matched to a gene. Here the CDR3 reads CATGTARDEKLFF. The CDR3 coding sequence is TGTGCCACCGGGACAGCGAGGGATGAAAAACTGTTTTTT.

The chain uses TRBV6-2 or TRBV6-3 and TRBJ2-1; 9 positions match TRBD1. This CDR3 spans 15 amino acids. V dropped 5 bases and J dropped 12; count of bases not matched to a gene: 14. CDR1 is MNHEY, CDR2 SVGEGT, per germline. CDR3 DNA sequence: TGTGCCAGCAGTCCAGCGGGGACAGGGAGCCCGCGGCAGTTCTTC. Translating it yields CASSPAGTGSPRQFF.